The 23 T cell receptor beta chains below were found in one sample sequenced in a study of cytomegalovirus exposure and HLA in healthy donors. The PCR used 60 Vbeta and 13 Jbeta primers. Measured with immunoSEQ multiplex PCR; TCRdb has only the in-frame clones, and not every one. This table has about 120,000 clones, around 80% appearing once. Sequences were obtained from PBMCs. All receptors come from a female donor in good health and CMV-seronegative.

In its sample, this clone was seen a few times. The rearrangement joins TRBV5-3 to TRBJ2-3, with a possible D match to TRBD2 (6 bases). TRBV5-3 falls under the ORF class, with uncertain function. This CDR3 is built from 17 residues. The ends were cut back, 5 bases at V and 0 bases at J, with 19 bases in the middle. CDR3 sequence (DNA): TGTGCCAGAAGTTCCCGGGACTCCCATTCTAGCACAGATACGCAGTATTTT. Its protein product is CARSSRDSHSSTDTQYF.

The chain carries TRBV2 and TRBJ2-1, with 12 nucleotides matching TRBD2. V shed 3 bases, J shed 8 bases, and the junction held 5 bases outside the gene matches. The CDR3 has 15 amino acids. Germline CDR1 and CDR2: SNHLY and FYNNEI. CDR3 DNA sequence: TGTGCCAGCAGTGAGCCGGGACTAGCGGGTGATGAGCAGTTCTTC. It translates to CASSEPGLAGDEQFF.

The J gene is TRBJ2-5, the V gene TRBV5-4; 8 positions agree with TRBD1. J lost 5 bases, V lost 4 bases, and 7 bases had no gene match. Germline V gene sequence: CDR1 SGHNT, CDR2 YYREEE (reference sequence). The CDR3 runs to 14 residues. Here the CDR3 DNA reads TGTGCCAGCAGCGTAGGACAGGGTGTGGAGACCCAGTACTTC. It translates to CASSVGQGVETQYF.

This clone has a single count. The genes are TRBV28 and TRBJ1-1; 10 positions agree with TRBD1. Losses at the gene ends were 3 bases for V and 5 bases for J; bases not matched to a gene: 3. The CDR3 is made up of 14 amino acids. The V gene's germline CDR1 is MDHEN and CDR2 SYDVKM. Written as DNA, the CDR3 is TGTGCCAGCAGTTTTTGGGACAGGGGAACTGAAGCTTTCTTT. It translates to CASSFWDRGTEAFF.

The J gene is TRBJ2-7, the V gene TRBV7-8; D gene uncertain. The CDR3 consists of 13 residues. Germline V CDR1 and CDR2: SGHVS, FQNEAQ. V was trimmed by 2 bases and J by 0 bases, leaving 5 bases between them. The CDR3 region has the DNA TGTGCCAGCAGCTTACAGGCCTCCTACGAGCAGTACTTC. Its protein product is CASSLQASYEQYF.

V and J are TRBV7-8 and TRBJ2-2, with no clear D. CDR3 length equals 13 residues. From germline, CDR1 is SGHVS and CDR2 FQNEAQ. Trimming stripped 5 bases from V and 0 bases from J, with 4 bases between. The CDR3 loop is CASSLTNTGELFF. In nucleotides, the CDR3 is TGTGCCAGCAGCCTAACGAACACCGGGGAGCTGTTTTTT. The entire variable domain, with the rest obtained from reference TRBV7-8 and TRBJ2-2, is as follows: GAGVSQSPRYKVAKRGQDVALRCDPISGHVSLFWYQQALGQGPEFLTYFQNEAQLDKSGLPSDRFFAERPEGSVSTLKIQRTQQEDSAVYLCASSLTNTGELFFGEGSRLTVL.

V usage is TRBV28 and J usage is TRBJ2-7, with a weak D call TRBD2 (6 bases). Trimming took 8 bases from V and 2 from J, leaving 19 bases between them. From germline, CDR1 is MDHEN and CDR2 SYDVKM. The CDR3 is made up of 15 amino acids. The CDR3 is CASVTRAGSTYEQYF. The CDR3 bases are TGTGCCAGCGTTACCCGTGCCGGGAGCACCTACGAGCAGTACTTC.

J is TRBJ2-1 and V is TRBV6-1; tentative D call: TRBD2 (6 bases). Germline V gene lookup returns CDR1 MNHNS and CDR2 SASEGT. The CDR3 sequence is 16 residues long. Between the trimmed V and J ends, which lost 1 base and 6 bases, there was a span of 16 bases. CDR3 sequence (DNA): TGTGCCAGCAGTGAAGGATGGAGGGAGGTAGGCAATGAGCAGTTCTTC. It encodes CASSEGWREVGNEQFF.

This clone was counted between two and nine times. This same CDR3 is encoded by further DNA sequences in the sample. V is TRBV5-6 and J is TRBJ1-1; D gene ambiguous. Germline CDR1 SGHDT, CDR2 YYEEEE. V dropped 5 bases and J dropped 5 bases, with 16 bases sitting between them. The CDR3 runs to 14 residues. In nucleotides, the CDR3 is TGTGCCAGCAGTCCGGCTCGGGGTTGGACTGAAGCTTTCTTT. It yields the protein CASSPARGWTEAFF.

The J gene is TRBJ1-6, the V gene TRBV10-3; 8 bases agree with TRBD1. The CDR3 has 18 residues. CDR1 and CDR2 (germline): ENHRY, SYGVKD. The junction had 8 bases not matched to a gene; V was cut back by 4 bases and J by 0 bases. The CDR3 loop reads CAISGPRQGSSYNSPLHF. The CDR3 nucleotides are TGTGCCATCAGTGGCCCCAGACAGGGGAGCTCCTATAATTCACCCCTCCACTTT.

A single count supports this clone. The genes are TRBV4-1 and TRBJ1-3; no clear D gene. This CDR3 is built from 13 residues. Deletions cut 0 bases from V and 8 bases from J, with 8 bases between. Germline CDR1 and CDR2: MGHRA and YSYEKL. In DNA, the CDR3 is TGCGCCAGCAGCCAAGAGGCCGGGTACACCATATATTTT. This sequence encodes CASSQEAGYTIYF.

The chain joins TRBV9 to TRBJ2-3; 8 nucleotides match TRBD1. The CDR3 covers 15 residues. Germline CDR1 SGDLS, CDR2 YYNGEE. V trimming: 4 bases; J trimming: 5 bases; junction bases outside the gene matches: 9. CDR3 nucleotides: TGTGCCAGCAGCTCAGAGGCCAGGGGGCGAGATACGCAGTATTTT. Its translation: CASSSEARGRDTQYF.

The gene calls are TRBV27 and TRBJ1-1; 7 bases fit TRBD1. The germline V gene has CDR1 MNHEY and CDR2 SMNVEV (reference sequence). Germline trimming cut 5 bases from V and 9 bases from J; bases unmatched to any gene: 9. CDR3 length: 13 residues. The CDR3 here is CASSPRRDSQAFF. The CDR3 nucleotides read TGTGCCAGCAGTCCCCGGAGGGACAGTCAAGCTTTCTTT.

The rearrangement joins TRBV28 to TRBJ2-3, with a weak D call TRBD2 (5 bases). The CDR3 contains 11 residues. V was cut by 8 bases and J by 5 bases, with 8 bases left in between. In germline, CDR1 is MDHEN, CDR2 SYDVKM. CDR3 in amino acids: CASGRRDTQYF. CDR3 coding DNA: TGTGCCAGCGGGAGAAGAGATACGCAGTATTTT.

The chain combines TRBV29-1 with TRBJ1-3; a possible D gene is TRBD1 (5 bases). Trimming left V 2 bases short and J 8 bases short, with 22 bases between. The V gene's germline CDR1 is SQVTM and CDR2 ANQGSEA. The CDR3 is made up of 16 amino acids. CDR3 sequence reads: CSVEFRRQNQGDTIYF. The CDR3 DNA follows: TGCAGCGTTGAATTCCGACGACAGAACCAGGGTGACACCATATATTTT.

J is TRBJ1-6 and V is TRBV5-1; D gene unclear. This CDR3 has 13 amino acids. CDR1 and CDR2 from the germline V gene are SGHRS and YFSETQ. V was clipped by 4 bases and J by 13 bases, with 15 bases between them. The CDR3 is CASSAGIFGPLHF. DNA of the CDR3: TGCGCCAGCAGCGCTGGAATTTTCGGGCCCCTCCACTTT.

The DNA for the CDR3 is TGTGCCAGCAGCGGGGCGTTCTTCGGACTAGGACACAATGAGCAGTTCTTC. Amino acid sequence: CASSGAFFGLGHNEQFF. The chain carries TRBV5-4 and TRBJ2-1; TRBD2 aligns across 7 bases. Germline lookup yields CDR1 SGHNT and CDR2 YYREEE (reference sequence). After removal of 4 bases from V and 5 bases from J, the junction contained 15 bases not matched to a gene. CDR3 length: 17 residues.

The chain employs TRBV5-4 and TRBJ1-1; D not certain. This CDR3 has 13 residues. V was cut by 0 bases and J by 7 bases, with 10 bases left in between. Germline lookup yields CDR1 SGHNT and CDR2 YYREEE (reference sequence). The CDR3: CASSLGGAYEAFF. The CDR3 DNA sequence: TGTGCCAGCAGCTTGGGGGGAGCTTATGAAGCTTTCTTT.

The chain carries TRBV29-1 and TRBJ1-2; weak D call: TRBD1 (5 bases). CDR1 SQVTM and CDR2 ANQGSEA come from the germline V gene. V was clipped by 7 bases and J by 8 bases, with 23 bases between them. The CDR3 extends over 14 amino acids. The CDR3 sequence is CSGTIGQGGNGYTF. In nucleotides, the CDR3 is TGCAGCGGGACGATAGGGCAGGGAGGCAACGGCTACACCTTC.

CDR3 nucleotide sequence: TGTGCCAGCAGTTTATCCCGGGTTAGCGGTGGCACAGATACGCAGTATTTT. The encoded protein is CASSLSRVSGGTDTQYF. The J gene is TRBJ2-3, the V gene TRBV28; D is possibly TRBD2 (6 bases). V was clipped by 1 base and J by 1 base, with 15 bases between them. Germline V gene lookup returns CDR1 MDHEN and CDR2 SYDVKM. CDR3 length: 17 amino acids.

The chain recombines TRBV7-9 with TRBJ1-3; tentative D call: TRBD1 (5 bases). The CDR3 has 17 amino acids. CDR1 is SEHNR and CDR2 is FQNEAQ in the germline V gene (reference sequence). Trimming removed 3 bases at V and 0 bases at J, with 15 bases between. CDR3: CASSFTGGRISGNTIYF. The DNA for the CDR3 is TGTGCCAGCAGCTTCACGGGGGGGAGAATCTCTGGAAACACCATATATTTT.

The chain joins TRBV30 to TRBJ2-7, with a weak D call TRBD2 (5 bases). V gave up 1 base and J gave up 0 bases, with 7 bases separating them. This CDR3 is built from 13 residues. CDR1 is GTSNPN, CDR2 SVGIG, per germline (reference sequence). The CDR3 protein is CAWSEGSSYEQYF. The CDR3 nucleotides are TGTGCCTGGAGTGAAGGGAGCTCCTACGAGCAGTACTTC.

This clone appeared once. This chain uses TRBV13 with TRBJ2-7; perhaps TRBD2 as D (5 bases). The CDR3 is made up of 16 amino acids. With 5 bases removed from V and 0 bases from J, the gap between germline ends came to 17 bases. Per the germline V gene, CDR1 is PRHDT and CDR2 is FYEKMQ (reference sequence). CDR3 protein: CASSAYSVRGSYEQYF. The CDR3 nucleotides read TGTGCCAGCAGCGCATACTCGGTACGGGGCTCCTACGAGCAGTACTTC.